The text below deals with one T cell receptor beta chain. The entry originates in a study of blood T cell repertoires in COVID-19. Study in general: Whether acute or convalescent, the COVID-19 samples came from the United States, Italy and Spain. Sources were T cells, B-cell-depleted T cells, or PBMCs; the material itself was cDNA or gDNA.

Original handling: Estimated nucleated cell counts came from reference gene primer amplification. Some clones are missing from TCRdb's copy, which holds only in-frame ones; the method was immunoSEQ multiplex PCR. V and J calls and clone size are given by that table; D and trimming were obtained from the DNA. Of roughly 250,000 clones listed, 82% are singletons. Sequencing used peripheral blood. This receptor was identified in an older woman with acute or convalescent COVID-19.

CDR3 loop: CAISEGVTGKAGNTIYF. The CDR3 region has the DNA TGTGCCATCAGTGAGGGGGTTACAGGAAAGGCTGGAAACACCATATATTTT. The rearrangement uses TRBV10-3 and TRBJ1-3, with D perhaps TRBD1 (5 bases). CDR3 length equals 17 residues. V lost 2 bases, J lost 2 bases, and 16 bases lay in between. Germline V lookup: CDR1 ENHRY, CDR2 SYGVKD.